Below, one TCR beta chain is given with its context. What it recognizes is unknown. This specimen comes from a study of regulatory T cells in long-lasting Graves disease. Study observations and caveats: Peripheral blood, not thyroid tissue, was the sole material studied.

Time point denoted: newly diagnosed GD, antithyroid drugs for less than 3 months. From RNA extracted from PBMCs, the TCR library was made. Sequencing libraries for TCR beta were prepared with iRepertoire HTBI primers and Arm-PCR of CDR3 regions. Study processing details: Samples collectively showed approximately 62 TRBV and 11 to 15 TRBJ segments. MiXCR, run by TCRdb on the multiplex PCR reads, gives a single entry per CDR3 protein. The V and J calls follow TCRdb's processing rather than the paper's. The sample gives 320,000 or so distinct CDR3 sequences, 15% to 20% of which show up once; less than 45% is in the top ten. Germline V gene data show CDR1 as GTSNPN and CDR2 as SVGIG (reference sequence). This CDR3 is built from 13 residues. The V end lost 0 bases, the J end lost 8 bases, and 11 bases lay between the germline ends.

The rearrangement joins TRBV30 to TRBJ2-1, with TRBD1 as a possible D gene (6 bases). The source was peripheral blood mononuclear cells (PBMCs), collected at new diagnosis, from a patient treated with antithyroid drugs. This receptor was obtained from a female donor with Graves disease. The CDR3 DNA reads as TGTGCCTGGAGTGTATTAGACAGGTATGAGCAGTTCTTC. This gives the protein CAWSVLDRYEQFF. The variable domain in full, with the rest retrieved from reference TRBV30 and TRBJ2-1, is SQTIHQWPATLVQPVGSPLSLECTVEGTSNPNLYWYRQAAGRGLQLLFYSVGIGQISSEVPQNLSASRPQDRQFILSSKKLLLSDSGFYLCAWSVLDRYEQFFGPGTRLTVL.